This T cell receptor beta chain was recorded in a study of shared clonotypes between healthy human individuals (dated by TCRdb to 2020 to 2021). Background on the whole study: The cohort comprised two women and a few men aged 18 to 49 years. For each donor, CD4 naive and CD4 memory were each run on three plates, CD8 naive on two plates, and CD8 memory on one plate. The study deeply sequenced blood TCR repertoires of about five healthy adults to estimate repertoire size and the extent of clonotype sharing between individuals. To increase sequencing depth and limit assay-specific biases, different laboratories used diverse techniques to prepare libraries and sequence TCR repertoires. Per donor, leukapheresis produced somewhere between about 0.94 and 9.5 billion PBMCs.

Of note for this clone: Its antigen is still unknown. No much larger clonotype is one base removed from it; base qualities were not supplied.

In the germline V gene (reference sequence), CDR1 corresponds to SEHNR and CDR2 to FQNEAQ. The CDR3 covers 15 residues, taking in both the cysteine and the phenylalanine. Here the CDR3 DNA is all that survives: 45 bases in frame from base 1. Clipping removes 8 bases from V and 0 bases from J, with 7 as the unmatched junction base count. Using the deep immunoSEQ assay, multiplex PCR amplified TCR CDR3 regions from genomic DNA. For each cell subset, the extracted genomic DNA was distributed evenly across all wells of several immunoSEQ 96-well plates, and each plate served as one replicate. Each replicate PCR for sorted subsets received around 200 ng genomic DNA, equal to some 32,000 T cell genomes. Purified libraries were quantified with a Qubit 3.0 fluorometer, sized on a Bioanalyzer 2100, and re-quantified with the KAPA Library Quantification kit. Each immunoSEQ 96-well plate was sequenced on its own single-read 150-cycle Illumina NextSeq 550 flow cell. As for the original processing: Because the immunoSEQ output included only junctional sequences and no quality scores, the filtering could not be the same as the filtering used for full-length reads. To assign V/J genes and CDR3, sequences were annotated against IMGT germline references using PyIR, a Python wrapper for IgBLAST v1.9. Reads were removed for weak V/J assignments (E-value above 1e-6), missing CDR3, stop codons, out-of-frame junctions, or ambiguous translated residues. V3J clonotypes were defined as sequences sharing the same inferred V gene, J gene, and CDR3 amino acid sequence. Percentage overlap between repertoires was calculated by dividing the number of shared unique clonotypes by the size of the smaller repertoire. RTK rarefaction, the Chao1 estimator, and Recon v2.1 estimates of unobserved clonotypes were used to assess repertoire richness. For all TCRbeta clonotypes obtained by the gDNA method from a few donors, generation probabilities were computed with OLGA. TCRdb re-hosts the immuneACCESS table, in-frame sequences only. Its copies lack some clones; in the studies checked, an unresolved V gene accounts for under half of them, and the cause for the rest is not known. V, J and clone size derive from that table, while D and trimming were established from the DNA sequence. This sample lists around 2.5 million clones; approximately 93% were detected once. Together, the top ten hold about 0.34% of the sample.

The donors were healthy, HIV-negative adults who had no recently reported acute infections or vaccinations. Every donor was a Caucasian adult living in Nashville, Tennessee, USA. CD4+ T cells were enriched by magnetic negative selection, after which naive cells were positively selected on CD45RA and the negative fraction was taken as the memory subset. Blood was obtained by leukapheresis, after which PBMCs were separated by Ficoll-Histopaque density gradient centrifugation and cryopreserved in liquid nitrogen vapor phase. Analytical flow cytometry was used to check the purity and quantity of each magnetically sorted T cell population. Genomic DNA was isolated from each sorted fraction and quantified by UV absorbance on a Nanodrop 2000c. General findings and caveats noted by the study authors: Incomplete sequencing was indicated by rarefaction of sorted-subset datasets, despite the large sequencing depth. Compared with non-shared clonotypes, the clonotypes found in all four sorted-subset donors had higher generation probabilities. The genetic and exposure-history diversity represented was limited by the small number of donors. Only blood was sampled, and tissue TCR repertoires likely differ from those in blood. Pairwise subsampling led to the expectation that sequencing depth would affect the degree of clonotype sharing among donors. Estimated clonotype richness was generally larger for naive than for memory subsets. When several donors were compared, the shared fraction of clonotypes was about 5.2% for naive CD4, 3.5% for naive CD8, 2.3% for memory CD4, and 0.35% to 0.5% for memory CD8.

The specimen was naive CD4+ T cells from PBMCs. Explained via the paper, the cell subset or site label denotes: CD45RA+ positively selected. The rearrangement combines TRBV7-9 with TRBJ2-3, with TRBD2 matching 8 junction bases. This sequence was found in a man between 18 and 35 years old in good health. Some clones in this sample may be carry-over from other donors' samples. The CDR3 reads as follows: CASGLSGGSTDTQYF. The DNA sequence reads TGTGCCAGCGGTTTGAGCGGGGGAAGCACAGATACGCAGTATTTT.